Each of the 9 T cell receptor beta chains below was sequenced from the same sample in a study of early T cells in non-severe SARS-CoV-2 infection. Each CDR3 protein is one row after TCRdb ran MiXCR on the 5' RACE reads. The repertoire includes tens of thousands of distinct CDR3 sequences, under 6% of them detected once, and about 5.3% sits in the top ten. Sequenced sample: whole blood. Every receptor here comes from an adult who was a healthcare worker with PCR-confirmed SARS-CoV-2 infection or an uninfected control (not recorded which).

This clonotype was observed at least ten times. The CDR3 DNA follows: TGTGCCAGCAGTGGCTTTCCGGGACTAGCGGACTACAATGAGCAGTTCTTC. This sequence encodes CASSGFPGLADYNEQFF. The V gene is TRBV6-4, the J gene TRBJ2-1, with 11 bases fitting TRBD2. V trimming: 4 bases; J trimming: 3 bases; junction bases outside the gene matches: 8. Germline-derived CDR1 and CDR2 are MRHNA and SNTAGT. CDR3 size: 17 residues.

This clonotype was observed many times. The chain couples TRBV25-1 to TRBJ2-7, with TRBD1 matching 8 bases. The length of the CDR3 is 14 residues. Germline assignment: CDR1 MGHDK and CDR2 SYGVNS. V was pared by 4 bases and J by 7 bases, with 9 bases of the junction left unmatched. This CDR3 reads CASSVHPTGEEQYF. Written as DNA, the CDR3 is TGTGCCAGCAGTGTCCACCCGACAGGGGAAGAGCAGTACTTC.

This clonotype occurred many times. The rearrangement joins TRBV27 to TRBJ1-5; 9 bases are a match to TRBD1. The CDR3 totals 14 residues. J lost 5 bases, V lost 6 bases, and 5 bases had no gene match. CDR1 is MNHEY, CDR2 SMNVEV, per germline (reference sequence). In DNA form, the CDR3 reads TGTGCCAGCAGCGACGGGACAGGGTATCAGCCCCAGCATTTT. The encoded protein is CASSDGTGYQPQHF.

This clonotype was observed at least ten times. The chain is built from TRBV30 and TRBJ2-7; TRBD2 matches 11 bases. Germline V CDR1 and CDR2: GTSNPN, SVGIG (reference sequence). With V trimmed by 7 bases and J by 6 bases, 8 bases remained unmatched. The CDR3 has 13 amino acids. The CDR3 spells CALGLAAYGEQYV. In DNA form, the CDR3 reads TGTGCCTTGGGACTAGCGGCCTACGGCGAGCAGTACGTC.

This clonotype was recorded many times. The J gene is TRBJ2-3, the V gene TRBV2; 7 nucleotides line up with TRBD2. This CDR3 contains 16 residues. Germline CDR1 is SNHLY and CDR2 is FYNNEI. J lost 0 bases, V lost 0 bases, and 3 bases had no gene match. The CDR3 bases are TGTGCCAGCAGTGAAGCGGGGACTACTAGCACAGATACGCAGTATTTT. This gives the protein CASSEAGTTSTDTQYF.

This clonotype was found many times. The chain is built from TRBV12-3 or TRBV12-4 and TRBJ1-6, with TRBD1 as a possible D gene (5 bases). V shed 4 bases and J shed 7 bases, with 11 bases lying between them. The CDR3 consists of 14 residues. CDR3 region: CASSSWEGNSPLHF. As DNA, the CDR3 is TGTGCCAGCAGTTCGTGGGAGGGGAATTCACCCCTCCACTTT.

This clonotype was seen a few times. The V gene is TRBV14, the J gene TRBJ1-1, with D uncertain. This CDR3 region has 13 residues. V lost 3 bases, J lost 0 bases, and 5 bases lay in between. From germline, CDR1 is SGHDN and CDR2 FVKESK. CDR3 sequence: CASSQALNTEAFF. The CDR3 nucleotides are TGTGCCAGCAGCCAGGCCCTGAACACTGAAGCTTTCTTT.

The chain combines TRBV6-8 with TRBJ2-1, with 14 nucleotides matching TRBD2. The germline V gene has CDR1 MNHGY and CDR2 SAAAGT. The CDR3 contains 17 residues. V lost 0 bases and J lost 2; bases outside the gene matches: 0. The CDR3 is CASSYSGLAGAYNEQFF. For the CDR3, the DNA is TGTGCCAGCAGTTACTCGGGACTAGCGGGAGCCTACAATGAGCAGTTCTTC.

Many counts were recorded for this clonotype. V gene TRBV5-6 combines with J gene TRBJ2-1; 10 bases align to TRBD2. The CDR3 extends over 16 amino acids. V lost 1 base, J lost 3 bases, and 4 bases stayed unmatched. Per germline, CDR1 SGHDT and CDR2 YYEEEE. CDR3 amino acids: CASSLSLAGVYNEQFF. The DNA for the CDR3 is TGTGCCAGCAGCTTGTCGCTAGCGGGAGTCTACAATGAGCAGTTCTTC.